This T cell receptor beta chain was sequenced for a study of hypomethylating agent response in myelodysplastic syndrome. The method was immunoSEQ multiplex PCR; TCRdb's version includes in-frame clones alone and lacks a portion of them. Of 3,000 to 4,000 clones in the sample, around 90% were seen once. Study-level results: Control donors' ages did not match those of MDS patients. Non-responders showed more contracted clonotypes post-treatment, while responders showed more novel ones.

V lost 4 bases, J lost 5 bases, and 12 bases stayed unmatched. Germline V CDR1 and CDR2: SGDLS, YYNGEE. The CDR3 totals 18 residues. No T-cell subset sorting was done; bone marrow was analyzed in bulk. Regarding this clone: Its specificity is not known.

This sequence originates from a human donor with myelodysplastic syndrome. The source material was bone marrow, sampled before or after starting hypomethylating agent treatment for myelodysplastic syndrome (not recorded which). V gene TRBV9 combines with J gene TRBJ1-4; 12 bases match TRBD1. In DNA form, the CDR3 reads TGTGCCAGCAGCTTGCGGGACAGGGGGCAATCGGGAAATGAAAAACTGTTTTTT. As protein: CASSLRDRGQSGNEKLFF.